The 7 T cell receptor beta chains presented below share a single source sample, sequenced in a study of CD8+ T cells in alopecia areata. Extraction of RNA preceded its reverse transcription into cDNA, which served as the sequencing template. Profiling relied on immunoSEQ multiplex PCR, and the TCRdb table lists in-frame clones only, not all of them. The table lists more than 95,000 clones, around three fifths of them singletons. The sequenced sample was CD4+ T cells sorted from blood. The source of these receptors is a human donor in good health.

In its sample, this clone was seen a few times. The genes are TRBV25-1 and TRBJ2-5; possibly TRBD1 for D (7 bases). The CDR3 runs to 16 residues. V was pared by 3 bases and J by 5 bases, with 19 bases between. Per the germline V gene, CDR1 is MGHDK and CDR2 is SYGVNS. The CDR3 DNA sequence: TGTGCCAGCAGTGACCGCCGACAGGGACTCCACGAGACCCAGTACTTC. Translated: CASSDRRQGLHETQYF.

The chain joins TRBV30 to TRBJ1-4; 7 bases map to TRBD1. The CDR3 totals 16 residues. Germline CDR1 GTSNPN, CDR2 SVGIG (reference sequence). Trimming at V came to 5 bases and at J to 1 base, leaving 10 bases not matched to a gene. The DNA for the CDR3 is TGTGCCTGGGGTATTGGCGGGACAGTAACTAATGAAAAACTGTTTTTT. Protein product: CAWGIGGTVTNEKLFF.

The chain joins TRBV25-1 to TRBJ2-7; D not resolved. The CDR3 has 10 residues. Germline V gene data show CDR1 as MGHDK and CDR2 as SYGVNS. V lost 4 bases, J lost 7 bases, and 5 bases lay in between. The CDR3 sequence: CASSVQEQYF. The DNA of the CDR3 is TGTGCCAGCAGTGTCCAGGAGCAGTACTTC.

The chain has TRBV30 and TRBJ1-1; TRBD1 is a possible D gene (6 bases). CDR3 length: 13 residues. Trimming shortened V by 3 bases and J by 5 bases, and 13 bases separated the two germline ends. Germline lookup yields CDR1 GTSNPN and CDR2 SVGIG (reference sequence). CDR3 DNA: TGTGCCTGGAGAATCGGGGGGCATACTGAAGCTTTCTTT. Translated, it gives CAWRIGGHTEAFF.

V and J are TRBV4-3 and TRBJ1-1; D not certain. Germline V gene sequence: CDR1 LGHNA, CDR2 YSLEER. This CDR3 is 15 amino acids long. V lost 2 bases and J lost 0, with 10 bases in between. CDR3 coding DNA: TGCGCCAGCAGCCAAATGACACACATGAACACTGAAGCTTTCTTT. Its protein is CASSQMTHMNTEAFF.

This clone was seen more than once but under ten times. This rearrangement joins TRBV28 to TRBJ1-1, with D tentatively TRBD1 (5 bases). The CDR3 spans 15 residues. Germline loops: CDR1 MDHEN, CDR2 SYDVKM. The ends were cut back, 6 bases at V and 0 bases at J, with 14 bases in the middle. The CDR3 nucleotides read TGTGCCAGCAGCCGGCCAAAACAGGTGAACACTGAAGCTTTCTTT. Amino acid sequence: CASSRPKQVNTEAFF.

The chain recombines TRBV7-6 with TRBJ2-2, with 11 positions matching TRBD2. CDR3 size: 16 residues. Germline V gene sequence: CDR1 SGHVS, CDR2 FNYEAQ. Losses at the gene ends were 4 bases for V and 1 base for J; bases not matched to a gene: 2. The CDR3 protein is CASSSLAGGNTGELFF. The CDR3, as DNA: TGTGCCAGCAGCTCCCTAGCGGGGGGGAACACCGGGGAGCTGTTTTTT.